This is a list of T cell receptor beta chains from one sample in a study of identical twins. One entry per CDR3 protein results from TCRdb running MiXCR on the 5' RACE reads. Of 500,000 to 600,000 distinct CDR3 sequences listed, less than 25% are singletons. The same sample was also studied in work on T cells expressing NK-cell markers.

Material: CD4+ T cells sorted from blood. The receptors were sampled from a woman aged 18-29 years in good health. Both conserved end residues are part of each CDR3. D genes are given only for firm matches. Clone size is shown for a subset of rows, as once, few, many or a class of expanded clone.

J gene: TRBJ2-1; V gene: TRBV18; clone size: .; D gene: .; CDR3 DNA: TGTGCCAGCTCACCATTAGGAGGAATTAGCGCTCTTGGTGAGCAGTTCTTC; CDR3 protein: CASSPLGGISALGEQFF
J gene: TRBJ2-4; V gene: TRBV5-1; clone size: .; D gene: TRBD1; CDR3 DNA: TGCGCCAGCAGCTGGGGACAGGGGTCAGCCAAAAACATTCAGTACTTC; CDR3 protein: CASSWGQGSAKNIQYF
J gene: TRBJ1-5; V gene: TRBV2; clone size: once; D gene: .; CDR3 DNA: TGTGCCAGCAGTGGACAGACAAGCAATCAGCCCCAGCATTTT; CDR3 protein: CASSGQTSNQPQHF
J gene: TRBJ2-2; V gene: TRBV6-1; clone size: .; D gene: TRBD1; CDR3 DNA: TGTGCCGGGGGACAGGCGAACACCGGGGAGCTGTTTTTT; CDR3 protein: CAGGQANTGELFF
J gene: TRBJ1-1; V gene: TRBV29-1; clone size: many; D gene: TRBD1; CDR3 DNA: TGCAGTTCAAGGCAGACAGGGCGGACTGAAGCTTTCTTT; CDR3 protein: CSSRQTGRTEAFF
J gene: TRBJ1-1; V gene: TRBV3-1; clone size: .; D gene: .; CDR3 DNA: TGTGCCAGCAGCCAGGGCATCGGGGGGACTGAAGCTTTCTTT; CDR3 protein: CASSQGIGGTEAFF
J gene: TRBJ2-1; V gene: TRBV20-1; clone size: few; D gene: TRBD1; CDR3 DNA: TGCAGTGCTACGATGAACAGGGGGGACAACAATGAGCAGTTCTTC; CDR3 protein: CSATMNRGDNNEQFF
J gene: TRBJ1-2; V gene: TRBV20-1; clone size: many; D gene: TRBD1; CDR3 DNA: TGCAGTGCTAGAGAGGCCGGGACAGGGGGAGGCTACACCTTC; CDR3 protein: CSAREAGTGGGYTF
J gene: TRBJ1-2; V gene: TRBV12-3/TRBV12-4; clone size: few; D gene: .; CDR3 DNA: TGTGCCAGCAGTTTATGGGGAAAGACAAATGGCTACACCTTC; CDR3 protein: CASSLWGKTNGYTF
J gene: TRBJ2-3; V gene: TRBV7-6; clone size: few; D gene: TRBD2; CDR3 DNA: TGTGCCAGCAGCCGGACTAGCGGGGGGGTCACAGATACGCAGTATTTT; CDR3 protein: CASSRTSGGVTDTQYF
J gene: TRBJ2-5; V gene: TRBV5-1; clone size: .; D gene: TRBD2; CDR3 DNA: TGCGCCAGCAGCTTGGAAGCTAGCGGGAGTCAAGAGACCCAGTACTTC; CDR3 protein: CASSLEASGSQETQYF
J gene: TRBJ2-1; V gene: TRBV5-1; clone size: .; D gene: TRBD1; CDR3 DNA: TGCGCCAGCAACCAAGGGACAGGGACCTACAATGAGCAGTTCTTC; CDR3 protein: CASNQGTGTYNEQFF
J gene: TRBJ2-1; V gene: TRBV5-4; clone size: few; D gene: TRBD2; CDR3 DNA: TGTGCCAGCAGCCGACCGGGACTAGCCAATGAGCAGTTCTTC; CDR3 protein: CASSRPGLANEQFF
J gene: TRBJ2-5; V gene: TRBV6-5; clone size: .; D gene: TRBD2; CDR3 DNA: TGTGCCAGCAGTTACTCGGGGACTAGCGGGGGGGCGAAGACCCAGTACTTC; CDR3 protein: CASSYSGTSGGAKTQYF
J gene: TRBJ2-7; V gene: TRBV27; clone size: few; D gene: .; CDR3 DNA: TGTGCCAGCAGTCCAGACTACCCTACCGGGCACGAGCAGTACTTC; CDR3 protein: CASSPDYPTGHEQYF
J gene: TRBJ2-2; V gene: TRBV2; clone size: .; D gene: .; CDR3 DNA: TGTGCCAGCAGTGTAGAGGGGAGGATCGGGGAGCTGTTTTTT; CDR3 protein: CASSVEGRIGELFF
J gene: TRBJ2-1; V gene: TRBV10-2; clone size: .; D gene: TRBD2; CDR3 DNA: TGCGCCAGCATAGGGCTAGCGGTACACAATGAGCAGTTCTTC; CDR3 protein: CASIGLAVHNEQFF
J gene: TRBJ2-1; V gene: TRBV12-3/TRBV12-4; clone size: few; D gene: .; CDR3 DNA: TGTGCCAGCAGCCTCAGGGGCGGTGACGAGCAGTTCTTC; CDR3 protein: CASSLRGGDEQFF
J gene: TRBJ1-1; V gene: TRBV5-1; clone size: few; D gene: .; CDR3 DNA: TGCGCCAGCAGAACACAGGGTTCGAACACTGAAGCTTTCTTT; CDR3 protein: CASRTQGSNTEAFF
J gene: TRBJ2-5; V gene: TRBV20-1; clone size: few; D gene: TRBD2; CDR3 DNA: TGCAGTGCTAGACTAGCGGGGGTCGGGGCCCAGTACTTC; CDR3 protein: CSARLAGVGAQYF
J gene: TRBJ2-1; V gene: TRBV4-1; clone size: .; D gene: TRBD2; CDR3 DNA: TGCGCCAGCAGCCTTCGACTAGCGGGGGGATTCAATGAGCAGTTCTTC; CDR3 protein: CASSLRLAGGFNEQFF
J gene: TRBJ1-2; V gene: TRBV3-1; clone size: few; D gene: .; CDR3 DNA: TGTGCCAGCAGCCAAGATGGGGGTAGGATGTTGTATGGCTACACCTTC; CDR3 protein: CASSQDGGRMLYGYTF
J gene: TRBJ2-5; V gene: TRBV7-9; clone size: few; D gene: .; CDR3 DNA: TGTGCCAGCAGCCTTCATACGTACCAAGAGACCCAGTACTTC; CDR3 protein: CASSLHTYQETQYF
J gene: TRBJ1-5; V gene: TRBV20-1; clone size: .; D gene: .; CDR3 DNA: TGCAGTGCCTCGGGCAGGATCGGCAATCAGCCCCAGCATTTT; CDR3 protein: CSASGRIGNQPQHF
J gene: TRBJ2-3; V gene: TRBV11-3; clone size: .; D gene: TRBD2; CDR3 DNA: TGTGCCAGCAGCAAGCCGGGACTAGCAGGAACAGATACGCAGTATTTT; CDR3 protein: CASSKPGLAGTDTQYF
J gene: TRBJ2-1; V gene: TRBV5-1; clone size: .; D gene: TRBD2; CDR3 DNA: TGCGCCAGCAAACTAGCGGCCTACAATGAGCAGTTCTTC; CDR3 protein: CASKLAAYNEQFF
J gene: TRBJ1-2; V gene: TRBV10-3; clone size: many; D gene: .; CDR3 DNA: TGTGCCATCAGTGAGCAAGCTAACTATGGCTACACCTTC; CDR3 protein: CAISEQANYGYTF
J gene: TRBJ2-5; V gene: TRBV20-1; clone size: few; D gene: .; CDR3 DNA: TGCAGCTTTGGACTGGGAAGTGGGAAGACCCAGTACTTC; CDR3 protein: CSFGLGSGKTQYF
J gene: TRBJ2-2; V gene: TRBV5-1; clone size: few; D gene: TRBD2; CDR3 DNA: TGCGCCAGCAGTCCATTAGCGGGACCCGGGGAGCTGTTTTTT; CDR3 protein: CASSPLAGPGELFF
J gene: TRBJ2-3; V gene: TRBV29-1; clone size: few; D gene: TRBD2; CDR3 DNA: TGCAGCGTTCTGGCCGGGACTAGGAGGACAGATACGCAGTATTTT; CDR3 protein: CSVLAGTRRTDTQYF
J gene: TRBJ1-1; V gene: TRBV12-3/TRBV12-4; clone size: few; D gene: .; CDR3 DNA: TGTGCCAGCAGTATGAAGATCACCATGAACACTGAAGCTTTCTTT; CDR3 protein: CASSMKITMNTEAFF
J gene: TRBJ1-5; V gene: TRBV20-1; clone size: .; D gene: TRBD1; CDR3 DNA: TGCAGTGCTGGCAGGGGCGAGGGACAGCAGCCCCAGCATTTT; CDR3 protein: CSAGRGEGQQPQHF
J gene: TRBJ2-5; V gene: TRBV9; clone size: few; D gene: .; CDR3 DNA: TGTGCCAGCAGCGCCGTTCCGGGATTGCAAGAGACCCAGTACTTC; CDR3 protein: CASSAVPGLQETQYF
J gene: TRBJ2-1; V gene: TRBV4-3; clone size: .; D gene: .; CDR3 DNA: TGCGCCAGCAGCCAAGGAACACCAACCTACAATGAGCAGTTCTTC; CDR3 protein: CASSQGTPTYNEQFF
J gene: TRBJ2-1; V gene: TRBV18; clone size: .; D gene: TRBD2; CDR3 DNA: TGTGCCAGCTCACCATGGGGGGGGACCTACAATGAGCAGTTCTTC; CDR3 protein: CASSPWGGTYNEQFF
J gene: TRBJ1-3; V gene: TRBV7-8; clone size: .; D gene: .; CDR3 DNA: TGTGCCAGCAGACGACGACCGGAACAAAGCTCTGGAAACACCATATATTTT; CDR3 protein: CASRRRPEQSSGNTIYF